The 3 T cell receptor beta chains below come from one sample, sequenced in a study of blood T cell repertoires in COVID-19. Using immunoSEQ multiplex PCR, the repertoire was profiled, and TCRdb retains in-frame clones only, with some absent. Seen here are some 150,000 clones, about 79% observed once, and the top ten hold about 6.8%. The sequenced material came from peripheral blood. These receptors were obtained from a woman in her forties or fifties in a cohort sampled during active or convalescent COVID-19.

This clone was detected only a few times. The chain uses TRBV18 and TRBJ2-7; 7 bases are shared with TRBD1. The CDR3 runs 13 residues. Trimming removed 5 bases from V and 6 bases from J; junction bases left unmatched: 7. Germline CDR1 reads KGHSH; CDR2 reads LQKENI. CDR3 amino acids: CASSFDRVPEQYF. DNA of the CDR3: TGTGCCAGCTCATTTGACAGGGTTCCCGAGCAGTACTTC.

The rearrangement joins TRBV6-5 to TRBJ1-1; tentative D call: TRBD1 (5 bases). Trimming removed 0 bases from V and 6 bases from J, with 11 bases in between. CDR3 size: 14 residues. CDR1 is MNHEY, CDR2 SVGAGI, per germline. CDR3 in DNA: TGTGCCAGCAGTTACTCACTTACAGGCCCTGAAGCTTTCTTT. Amino acid sequence: CASSYSLTGPEAFF.

This clone was counted once. V usage is TRBV11-3 and J usage is TRBJ2-7; 9 bases fit TRBD1. The V gene's germline CDR1 is SGHNT and CDR2 YENEEA. V shed 1 base, J shed 3 bases, and the junction held 4 bases outside the gene matches. The CDR3 is 15 amino acids. The CDR3 DNA reads as TGTGCCAGCAGCTTAGGGGACAGGGAGGGCTACGAGCAGTACTTC. Protein sequence: CASSLGDREGYEQYF.